This entry lists 28 T cell receptor beta chains sequenced from one sample in a study of Graves' ophthalmopathy and Graves' hyperthyroidism. From RNA, the CDR3 regions of TCR beta chains were amplified and sequenced. Investigators did first-round RT-PCR with HTBI primers, then second-round multiplex PCR. TCRdb independently ran MiXCR on the multiplex PCR reads; one entry per CDR3 protein. The sample comprises 350,000 or so distinct CDR3 sequences, roughly 16% of which are singletons, and over 9% rests with the top ten. Material for sequencing was peripheral blood. These receptors were obtained from an adult man with Graves' ophthalmopathy.

The gene calls are TRBV3-1 and TRBJ2-2; D is uncertain. The CDR3 spans 13 residues. Germline V gene data show CDR1 as LGHDT and CDR2 as YNNKEL (reference sequence). The V and J ends lost 1 base and 6 bases respectively, with 6 bases between them. CDR3 amino acids: CASSQGDPGELFF. The CDR3 nucleotides read TGTGCCAGCAGCCAAGGAGACCCCGGGGAGCTGTTTTTT. Variable domain in full (rest from reference TRBV3-1 and TRBJ2-2): DTAVSQTPKYLVTQMGNDKSIKCEQNLGHDTMYWYKQDSKKFLKIMFSYNNKELIINETVPNRFSPKSPDKAHLNLHINSLELGDSAVYFCASSQGDPGELFFGEGSRLTVL.

V gene TRBV24-1 combines with J gene TRBJ2-5; unclear D gene. Trimming took off 4 bases at V and 1 base at J, with 6 bases between the two ends. Germline V lookup: CDR1 KGHDR, CDR2 SFDVKD. The CDR3 has 13 residues. The CDR3 region has the DNA TGTGCCACCAGTGACCCGCCCCAAGAGACCCAGTACTTC. Its protein is CATSDPPQETQYF.

This clonotype showed up many times. The chain links TRBV2 to TRBJ2-5; D assignment may be TRBD1 or TRBD2 (6 bases each). This CDR3 contains 15 residues. Germline V gene lookup returns CDR1 SNHLY and CDR2 FYNNEI. V was clipped by 5 bases and J by 0 bases, with 13 bases between them. The CDR3, as DNA: TGTGCCAGCAGTTTCCTCGGGGGCTACCAAGAGACCCAGTACTTC. This codes for CASSFLGGYQETQYF. Based on the CDR3 plus reference TRBV2 and TRBJ2-5, the full variable domain is EPEVTQTPSHQVTQMGQEVILRCVPISNHLYFYWYRQILGQKVEFLVSFYNNEISEKSEIFDDQFSVERPDGSNFTLKIRSTKLEDSAMYFCASSFLGGYQETQYFGPGTRLLVL.

This clonotype was counted many times. The V gene is TRBV6-1, the J gene TRBJ1-1; 7 nucleotides match TRBD1. Germline V lookup: CDR1 MNHNS, CDR2 SASEGT. V lost 1 base and J lost 0; bases outside the gene matches: 14. The CDR3 spans 19 residues. The CDR3 region has the DNA TGTGCCAGCAGTGAAGTCTCCACGACAGGGATATACCTGAACACTGAAGCTTTCTTT. Translation gives CASSEVSTTGIYLNTEAFF.

At least ten counts were recorded for this clonotype. The chain has TRBV18 and TRBJ1-1; 9 nucleotides match TRBD1. The ends lost 0 bases at V and 1 base at J; junction bases unmatched: 6. This CDR3 has 17 residues. CDR1 is KGHSH and CDR2 is LQKENI in the germline V gene. Here the CDR3 reads CASSPPGQGLGNTEAFF. The CDR3 region has the DNA TGTGCCAGCTCACCACCGGGACAGGGCCTCGGGAACACTGAAGCTTTCTTT.

This clonotype was counted ten times or more. The J gene is TRBJ2-6, the V gene TRBV24-1, with 9 bases that match TRBD2. The CDR3 is made up of 18 amino acids. V gave up 4 bases and J gave up 2 bases; unmatched junction bases: 8. CDR1 is KGHDR and CDR2 is SFDVKD in the germline V gene. The CDR3 region is CATSEKGTSPPGANVLTF. CDR3 sequence (DNA): TGTGCCACCAGTGAGAAAGGGACTAGCCCCCCTGGGGCCAACGTCCTGACTTTC.

This clonotype was recorded at least ten times. This chain links TRBV10-3 with TRBJ1-1, with TRBD1 as a possible D gene (5 bases). The CDR3 loop spans 12 amino acids. CDR1 ENHRY and CDR2 SYGVKD come from the germline V gene. V gave up 2 bases and J gave up 6 bases, with 7 bases separating them. CDR3: CAISEQGPEAFF. In DNA form, the CDR3 reads TGTGCCATCAGTGAGCAGGGCCCTGAAGCTTTCTTT.

The sample holds many counts of this clonotype. The gene calls are TRBV10-3 and TRBJ2-5; D possibly corresponds to TRBD1 (6 bases). Trimming cost V 6 bases and J 3 bases, with 14 bases left between them. From germline, CDR1 is ENHRY and CDR2 SYGVKD. The CDR3 loop spans 14 amino acids. For the CDR3, the DNA is TGTGCCATCAGCGATCCGACAGGCAAAGAGACCCAGTACTTC. Protein sequence: CAISDPTGKETQYF.

Ten or more counts support this clonotype. This may be a read error: a much more frequent sequence differs by one nucleotide. CDR3 DNA: TGTGCCACCAGTGCCGGCAGCCTCTACGAGCAGTACTTC. As protein: CATSAGSLYEQYF. This chain joins TRBV24-1 and TRBJ2-7; no clear D gene. This CDR3 has 13 amino acids. Germline CDR1 reads KGHDR; CDR2 reads SFDVKD. Between the trimmed V and J ends, which lost 5 bases and 3 bases, there was a span of 10 bases.

This clonotype occurred many times. CDR3 amino acids: CASSQDRSVLRGYEQYF. The CDR3 DNA is TGCGCCAGCAGCCAAGATCGCTCGGTTTTGCGGGGCTACGAGCAGTACTTC. The chain is built from TRBV4-1 and TRBJ2-7, with D tentatively TRBD2 (6 bases). Trimming removed 0 bases from V and 3 bases from J, with 18 bases in between. Germline-derived CDR1 and CDR2 are MGHRA and YSYEKL. This CDR3 spans 17 amino acids.

This clonotype has only a few counts. The rearrangement uses TRBV2 and TRBJ1-2, with TRBD1 matching over 7 bases. V was pared by 6 bases and J by 4 bases, with 8 bases of the junction left unmatched. Germline V CDR1 and CDR2: SNHLY, FYNNEI. This CDR3 spans 14 amino acids. This chain's CDR3 is CASRTETGFYGYTF. The CDR3 DNA is TGTGCCAGCAGGACAGAGACAGGGTTCTATGGCTACACCTTC. Full variable domain (missing parts from reference TRBV2 and TRBJ1-2): EPEVTQTPSHQVTQMGQEVILRCVPISNHLYFYWYRQILGQKVEFLVSFYNNEISEKSEIFDDQFSVERPDGSNFTLKIRSTKLEDSAMYFCASRTETGFYGYTFGSGTRLTVV.

In regard to this clonotype: A much larger clone differs from this one at a single base, so this may be a read error. This chain joins TRBV18 and TRBJ1-5, with unresolved D. CDR1 and CDR2 from the germline V gene are KGHSH and LQKENI. V was trimmed by 2 bases and J by 3 bases, leaving 17 bases between them. CDR3 size: 17 residues. CDR3 sequence reads: CASSPSQLQTTNQPQHF. The CDR3 DNA follows: TGTGCCAGCTCACCATCACAGCTCCAGACTACCAATCAGCCCCAGCATTTT.

The chain combines TRBV7-2 with TRBJ2-7; TRBD2 aligns across 14 bases. CDR1 and CDR2 (germline): SGHTA, FQGNSA. The CDR3 is made up of 14 amino acids. V shed 1 base, J shed 12 bases, and the junction held 5 bases outside the gene matches. In DNA, the CDR3 is TGTGCCAGCAGCTTAGGAGGGACTAGCGGGAGCTTGTACTTC. Translated: CASSLGGTSGSLYF.

This clonotype was counted many times. The genes are TRBV20-1 and TRBJ2-3; D unclear. This CDR3 is built from 14 residues. V dropped 5 bases and J dropped 4 bases, with 16 bases sitting between them. In germline, CDR1 is DFQATT, CDR2 SNEGSKA (reference sequence). The chain's CDR3 is CSAPTENFADTQYF. The CDR3 nucleotides are TGCAGTGCTCCTACAGAGAACTTCGCAGATACGCAGTATTTT.

The rearrangement joins TRBV6-1 to TRBJ1-1; a weak D match, TRBD1 (5 bases). V lost 1 base, J lost 1 base, and 10 bases lay in between. The CDR3 consists of 15 residues. Germline loops: CDR1 MNHNS, CDR2 SASEGT. CDR3 nucleotide sequence: TGTGCCAGCAGTGAAGGGGGGTTCGGGAACACTGAAGCTTTCTTT. It is translated as CASSEGGFGNTEAFF.

The chain joins TRBV10-1 to TRBJ2-7; D gene unclear. This CDR3 spans 14 amino acids. With 1 base removed from V and 6 bases from J, the gap between germline ends came to 13 bases. Per germline, CDR1 WNHNN and CDR2 SYGVQD (reference sequence). CDR3 sequence reads: CASSEYGSLSEQYF. In DNA, the CDR3 is TGCGCCAGCAGTGAGTACGGCAGCTTGTCCGAGCAGTACTTC.

This clonotype showed up many times. The chain carries TRBV24-1 and TRBJ1-2, with 11 bases that match TRBD1. CDR3 length: 15 residues. The V gene end was trimmed by 4 bases and the J gene end by 8 bases; junction bases not matched to a gene: 8. Germline values: CDR1 KGHDR, CDR2 SFDVKD. The chain's CDR3 is CATSDPGQGAKGYTF. CDR3 coding DNA: TGTGCCACCAGTGACCCCGGACAGGGGGCAAAAGGCTACACCTTC.

The table lists this clonotype with a few counts. The V and J genes are TRBV12-3 or TRBV12-4 and TRBJ1-5; maybe TRBD1 (6 bases). This CDR3 contains 13 residues. Trimming cost V 8 bases and J 5 bases, with 13 bases left between them. The CDR3 region is CASRRGADQPQHF. CDR3 sequence (DNA): TGTGCCAGCCGCAGGGGTGCGGATCAGCCCCAGCATTTT.

V is TRBV6-1 and J is TRBJ2-7; no reliable D call. CDR3 size: 15 residues. Trimming took off 5 bases at V and 5 bases at J, with 19 bases between the two ends. Germline loops: CDR1 MNHNS, CDR2 SASEGT. This CDR3 reads CASSSGIREWDEQYF. The CDR3 region has the DNA TGTGCCAGCAGTAGTGGGATACGTGAGTGGGACGAGCAGTACTTC.

This clonotype was seen a few times. The genes are TRBV27 and TRBJ2-5, with TRBD2 matching over 8 bases. The trim removed 4 bases at V and 3 bases at J, leaving 7 bases unmatched. Germline CDR1 reads MNHEY; CDR2 reads SMNVEV (reference sequence). There are 15 residues in the CDR3. The CDR3 here is CASSWRRGVEETQYF. The CDR3, as DNA: TGTGCCAGCAGTTGGCGGCGGGGGGTAGAAGAGACCCAGTACTTC.

This clonotype has a count of ten or more. A single base separates this from a much larger clone, so it may be a read error. The V call is TRBV6-1, the J call TRBJ1-2; D ambiguous. This CDR3 has 13 residues. Trimming took off 1 base at V and 6 bases at J, with 9 bases between the two ends. Looked up from germline, CDR1 is MNHNS and CDR2 is SASEGT. In nucleotides, the CDR3 is TGTGCCAGCAGTGAAGGAGGGCGGCATGGCTACACCTTC. Residues: CASSEGGRHGYTF.

The sample holds many counts of this clonotype. The chain carries TRBV6-2 or TRBV6-3 and TRBJ1-2; no definite D call. There are 13 residues in the CDR3. Per the germline V gene, CDR1 is MNHEY and CDR2 is SVGEGT. Trimming cost V 0 bases and J 8 bases, with 10 bases left between them. For the CDR3, the DNA is TGTGCCAGCAGTTACTCGGGGTACGGGGGCTACACCTTC. It is translated as CASSYSGYGGYTF.

A remark on this clonotype: A much larger clone differs from this one at a single base, so this may be a read error. The chain links TRBV4-3 to TRBJ1-3, with no clear D. The CDR3 has 15 residues. The germline V gene encodes CDR1 LGHNA and CDR2 YSLEER. CDR3 loop: CASSQDYGSGSTIYF. The CDR3 DNA reads TGCGCCAGCAGCCAAGATTACGGATCTGGAAGCACCATATATTTT.

This clonotype was counted at least ten times. The V call is TRBV7-8, the J call TRBJ1-6; D may be TRBD1 (5 bases). V lost 8 bases and J lost 7, with 15 bases in between. The CDR3 is made up of 14 amino acids. The V gene's germline CDR1 is SGHVS and CDR2 FQNEAQ. The CDR3 DNA follows: TGTGCCAGCCGACCCGGGACCGCCAATTCACCCCTCCACTTT. This sequence encodes CASRPGTANSPLHF.

The chain is built from TRBV28 and TRBJ1-5; D gene ambiguous. Between the trimmed V and J ends, which lost 5 bases and 3 bases, there was a span of 5 bases. Looked up from germline, CDR1 is MDHEN and CDR2 is SYDVKM. CDR3 length equals 12 residues. Here the CDR3 DNA reads TGTGCCAGCAGTGATAACAATCAGCCCCAGCATTTT. Amino acid sequence: CASSDNNQPQHF.

V and J are TRBV6-2 or TRBV6-3 and TRBJ2-5; D is unresolved. Judging by the DNA end, TRBJ2-7 fits better; the J call may be wrong. CDR3 length: 13 amino acids. Germline V gene sequence: CDR1 MNHEY, CDR2 SVGEGT. CDR3 amino acids: CASGSPMRHEQYF. CDR3 DNA: TGTGCCAGCGGATCCCCCATGCGCCACGAGCAGTACTTC.

This clonotype was seen repeatedly, ten times or more. The chain has TRBV12-3 or TRBV12-4 and TRBJ2-7, with TRBD1 as a possible D gene (5 bases). V lost 3 bases, J lost 2 bases, and 17 bases lay in between. There are 16 residues in the CDR3. The CDR3 spells CASSFVLLPGTYEQYF. DNA for the CDR3: TGTGCCAGCAGTTTCGTTCTCTTGCCAGGGACCTACGAGCAGTACTTC.

This clonotype was seen at least ten times. This chain links TRBV19 with TRBJ1-1, with 9 bases matching TRBD1. Germline CDR1 LNHDA, CDR2 SQIVND (reference sequence). This CDR3 region has 14 residues. The V gene end was trimmed by 5 bases and the J gene end by 4 bases; junction bases not matched to a gene: 5. CDR3 sequence: CASSAGTGTTEAFF. Written as DNA, the CDR3 is TGTGCCAGTAGTGCCGGGACAGGGACCACTGAAGCTTTCTTT.